This T cell receptor beta chain was captured in a study of CD8 T cells in Susac syndrome. CDR1 and CDR2 (germline): MDHEN, SYDVKM. The length of the CDR3 is 14 residues. The germline V and J ends were trimmed by 6 bases and 2 bases, with 14 bases remaining between them. Reverse transcription of roughly 0.5 to 1 ug RNA was performed with random hexamers. MiXCR, applied by TCRdb to the immunoSEQ multiplex PCR reads, yields one record per CDR3 protein. The profile covers about 240,000 distinct CDR3 sequences, with almost 97% appearing a single time and approximately 0.094% taken by the ten largest. The receptor comes from a human donor with Susac syndrome. Material: CD4+ T cells from PBMCs. The chain is built from TRBV28 and TRBJ2-7; a possible D gene is TRBD1 (5 bases). CDR3 sequence (DNA): TGTGCCAGCAGACTTCAGGGTCTCCCCTACGAGCAGTACTTC. Translation: CASRLQGLPYEQYF.